One and the same sample provided the 17 T cell receptor beta chains below, sequenced in a study of regulatory T cells in long-lasting Graves disease. The time point denotes: newly diagnosed GD, antithyroid drugs for less than 3 months. The TCR library was made from RNA extracted from PBMCs. According to the study, TCR beta libraries were built with iRepertoire HTBI primers and CDR3-region Arm-PCR. TCRdb reanalysed the multiplex PCR reads using MiXCR and keeps one entry per CDR3 protein. The sample has around 420,000 distinct CDR3 sequences, roughly 15% seen once; the top ten hold over 20%. The source was peripheral blood mononuclear cells (PBMCs), collected at new diagnosis, from a patient treated with antithyroid drugs. These receptors all come from a female donor with Graves disease.

The chain is built from TRBV20-1 and TRBJ2-7; unclear D gene. Deletions cut 0 bases from V and 5 bases from J, with 20 bases between. The CDR3 totals 16 residues. Germline V gene data show CDR1 as DFQATT and CDR2 as SNEGSKA (reference sequence). CDR3 bases: TGCAGTGCTAGAGATATTACGAAGAAGGGTTGGCACGAGCAGTACTTC. Protein: CSARDITKKGWHEQYF.

This clonotype has more than one count but fewer than ten. Since a much larger clone is just one base distant, this may be a read error. J is TRBJ1-2 and V is TRBV6-1, with D perhaps matching TRBD1 (6 bases). Germline values: CDR1 MNHNS, CDR2 SASEGT. This CDR3 has 11 residues. This CDR3 is CTSTSGVGYTF. The CDR3 coding sequence is TGTACCAGCACCTCAGGGGTGGGCTACACCTTC.

The chain joins TRBV6-1 to TRBJ1-1; possibly TRBD1 for D (5 bases). The V end was cut by 6 bases, the J end by 1 base, with 15 bases between. This CDR3 comprises 15 residues. Germline CDR1 reads MNHNS; CDR2 reads SASEGT. In DNA, the CDR3 is TGTGCCAGCAGGCGGGACCTCACGTCGAACACTGAAGCTTTCTTT. It yields the protein CASRRDLTSNTEAFF.

This clonotype was found many times. The rearrangement joins TRBV5-1 to TRBJ2-6; TRBD2 aligns across 13 bases. The CDR3 spans 22 residues. The germline V gene has CDR1 SGHRS and CDR2 YFSETQ. J gave up 0 bases and V 0 bases, and 12 bases lay outside the gene matches. The CDR3 here is CASSLVGLAGAPTFSGANVLTF. CDR3 DNA sequence: TGCGCCAGCAGCTTGGTCGGACTAGCGGGAGCACCGACCTTCTCTGGGGCCAACGTCCTGACTTTC.

This clonotype was found many times. This rearrangement joins TRBV15 to TRBJ2-4; D not certain. Germline CDR1 reads LNHNV; CDR2 reads YYDKDF (reference sequence). V was clipped by 0 bases and J by 0 bases, with 9 bases between them. The CDR3 length is 16 residues. The CDR3 DNA is TGTGCCACCAGCAGAGACAGGAGTGTAGCCAAAAACATTCAGTACTTC. Amino acids: CATSRDRSVAKNIQYF.

This clonotype was counted only a few times. The rearrangement uses TRBV5-1 and TRBJ1-4; TRBD1 is a possible D gene (5 bases). CDR1 SGHRS and CDR2 YFSETQ come from the germline V gene. This CDR3 contains 18 residues. V lost 0 bases to trimming and J lost 6 bases, with 21 bases between them. CDR3 DNA sequence: TGCGCCAGCAGCTTGGGAGGGTATTTGGGGACCCTTGATGAAAAACTGTTTTTT. Its translation: CASSLGGYLGTLDEKLFF.

This clonotype was seen a handful of times. The gene calls are TRBV7-8 and TRBJ2-7, with 12 bases aligning to TRBD1. Germline trimming cut 4 bases from V and 4 bases from J; bases unmatched to any gene: 5. CDR1 is SGHVS, CDR2 FQNEAQ, per germline. This CDR3 region has 15 residues. The CDR3 loop is CASSSLGQGAYEQYF. In DNA form, the CDR3 reads TGTGCCAGCAGCTCGCTGGGACAGGGGGCTTACGAGCAGTACTTC.

This clonotype was picked up many times. The chain joins TRBV12-5 to TRBJ1-6; D uncertain. The CDR3 loop spans 14 amino acids. CDR1 and CDR2 (germline): LGHNT, FRNRAP. V was shortened by 1 base and J by 8 bases, with 9 bases between the two germline ends. The CDR3 loop reads CASGLDNLYSPLHF. CDR3 DNA sequence: TGTGCTAGTGGTTTGGACAATCTGTATTCACCCCTCCACTTT.

On this clonotype: Just one base apart from a much larger clone, this may be a read error. V and J are TRBV2 and TRBJ2-4; D is uncertain. The germline V gene encodes CDR1 SNHLY and CDR2 FYNNEI. This CDR3 contains 15 residues. CDR3: CASSDSELTKDIQYF. The CDR3 bases are TGTGCCAGCAGTGATTCGGAATTGACCAAAGACATTCAGTACTTC.

The J gene is TRBJ2-7, the V gene TRBV6-1, with 12 bases fitting TRBD1. The CDR3 length is 14 residues. Germline V CDR1 and CDR2: MNHNS, SASEGT. Unmatched junction bases numbered 6, after V lost 6 bases and J lost 6 bases. The CDR3 DNA sequence: TGTGCCAGCAGCCGGCCGGGACAGGGGGCCGAGCAGTACTTC. As protein: CASSRPGQGAEQYF.

This clonotype showed up just a few times. This sequence joins TRBV6-4 and TRBJ1-1, with D hard to call. The germline V gene encodes CDR1 MRHNA and CDR2 SNTAGT. This CDR3 has 18 residues. V gave up 1 base and J gave up 0 bases, with 18 bases separating them. DNA for the CDR3: TGTGCCAGCAGTGACTTGAGAGTGCGAGCAGATCTGAACACTGAAGCTTTCTTT. This sequence encodes CASSDLRVRADLNTEAFF.

The sample holds many counts of this clonotype. This chain links TRBV5-1 with TRBJ1-2, with 7 bases aligning to TRBD1. V shed 0 bases, J shed 7 bases, and the junction held 6 bases outside the gene matches. In germline, CDR1 is SGHRS, CDR2 YFSETQ. The CDR3 is made up of 14 amino acids. CDR3 sequence (DNA): TGCGCCAGCAGCTTGGGACAGGGTAGCGTTGGCTACACCTTC. Its protein is CASSLGQGSVGYTF.

V and J are TRBV28 and TRBJ1-5; D possibly corresponds to TRBD1 (5 bases). CDR1 and CDR2 (germline): MDHEN, SYDVKM. The V end lost 3 bases, the J end lost 14 bases, and 11 bases lay between the germline ends. The CDR3 sequence is 11 residues long. The CDR3 sequence is CASSFGASKHF. CDR3 bases: TGTGCCAGCAGTTTCGGGGCCTCGAAGCATTTT.

This clonotype showed up many times. This chain links TRBV20-1 with TRBJ2-1; the match to TRBD2 covers 8 bases. The germline CDR1 and CDR2 sequences are DFQATT and SNEGSKA (reference sequence). The CDR3 has 13 residues. The J segment lost 5 bases and the V segment lost 6 bases, leaving 6 bases of the junction unmatched. The CDR3 bases are TGCAGTGCCCCCCTAGCGGGCGACAATGAGCAGTTCTTC. Translating gives CSAPLAGDNEQFF.

This clonotype was seen a handful of times. The CDR3 sequence is CASSPGGQTQYF. The DNA of the CDR3 is TGTGCCAGCAGCCCGGGGGGCCAGACCCAGTACTTC. The rearrangement links TRBV12-3 or TRBV12-4 to TRBJ2-5; a possible D gene is TRBD2 (7 bases). This CDR3 region has 12 residues. V was cut by 6 bases and J by 6 bases, with 11 bases left in between.

This clonotype was picked up many times. V gene TRBV5-1 combines with J gene TRBJ1-5; 7 nucleotides agree with TRBD1. The germline V gene encodes CDR1 SGHRS and CDR2 YFSETQ. Losses at the gene ends were 4 bases for V and 10 bases for J; bases not matched to a gene: 14. The CDR3 contains 15 residues. CDR3 sequence reads: CASSPGTDFKGPQHF. The CDR3 DNA is TGCGCCAGCAGCCCCGGGACAGACTTCAAGGGACCCCAGCATTTT.

This clonotype showed up many times. The CDR3, as DNA: TGTGCCAGCAGCTTATCCAACGGGCGTCAAGAGACCCAGTACTTC. This translates into CASSLSNGRQETQYF. V and J are TRBV7-2 and TRBJ2-5; D is unresolved. V was pared by 2 bases and J by 2 bases, with 12 bases between. Germline loops: CDR1 SGHTA, CDR2 FQGNSA. The length of the CDR3 is 15 residues.